This T cell receptor beta chain stems from a study of T cell changes during pregnancy in multiple sclerosis. V was clipped by 2 bases and J by 3 bases, with 19 bases between them. The CDR3 runs 16 residues. The germline V gene has CDR1 SQVTM and CDR2 ANQGSEA. TCRdb's table, derived via immunoSEQ multiplex PCR, lists solely in-frame clones and lacks some. The sample lists about 89,000 clones, around 94% occurring once. This clonotype was sampled from a female donor with multiple sclerosis, enrolled in a pregnancy study. The sample here was peripheral blood, taken in the third trimester of pregnancy. The chain uses TRBV29-1 and TRBJ1-1, with a weak D call TRBD1 (5 bases). The DNA of the CDR3 is TGCAGCGTTGAACCTTGGAATAAAGGGGAGGACACTGAAGCTTTCTTT. Translating gives CSVEPWNKGEDTEAFF.